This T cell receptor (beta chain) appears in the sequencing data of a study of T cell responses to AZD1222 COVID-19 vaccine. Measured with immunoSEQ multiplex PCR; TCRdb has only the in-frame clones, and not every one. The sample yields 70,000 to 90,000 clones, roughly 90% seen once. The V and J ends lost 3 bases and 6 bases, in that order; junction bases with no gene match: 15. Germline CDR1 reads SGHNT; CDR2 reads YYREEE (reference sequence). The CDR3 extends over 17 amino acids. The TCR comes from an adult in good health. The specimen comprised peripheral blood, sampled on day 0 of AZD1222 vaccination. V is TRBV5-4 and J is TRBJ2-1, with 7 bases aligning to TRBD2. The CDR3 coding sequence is TGTGCCAGCAGCTCGGGGGTCCAGCGGGAAAGGGTCAATGAGCAGTTCTTC. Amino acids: CASSSGVQRERVNEQFF.